Presented here are 9 T cell receptor beta chains from one specimen sequenced in a study of T cell repertoires in cytomegalovirus infection. Their antigen targets remain unknown. MiXCR, run by TCRdb on the reads, gives a single entry per CDR3 protein. The table lists roughly 920,000 distinct CDR3 sequences, 31% of them singletons. This sample comprised cultured CD8+ T cells from PBMCs, obtained from culture after CMV antigen stimulation. These receptors all stem from a human donor in good health (CMV status not recorded). Some clones in this sample may be carry-over from other donors' samples.

The chain links TRBV7-2 to TRBJ2-7; TRBD2 matches 8 bases. Per the germline V gene, CDR1 is SGHTA and CDR2 is FQGNSA. This CDR3 has 14 residues. The junction had 2 bases not matched to a gene; V was cut back by 2 bases and J by 2 bases. The CDR3 is CASSLNGRAYEQYV. The DNA for the CDR3 is TGTGCCAGCAGCTTAAACGGGAGGGCCTACGAGCAGTACGTC.

This clonotype was picked up one time. V and J are TRBV2 and TRBJ1-2, with D unresolved. Trimming pared 11 bases from V and 8 bases from J, leaving 15 bases between. Germline values: CDR1 SNHLY, CDR2 FYNNEI. CDR3 length: 11 residues. CDR3 in DNA: TGTGCCGAAGTTAGGGTCGCGGGCTACACCTTC. Translation: CAEVRVAGYTF.

This clonotype was counted only a few times. The J gene is TRBJ1-2, the V gene TRBV19, with D maybe TRBD1 (6 bases). The CDR3 length is 15 residues. Trimming pared 11 bases from V and 6 bases from J, leaving 25 bases between. CDR1 is LNHDA, CDR2 SQIVND, per germline (reference sequence). The CDR3 sequence is CASNHDGGYMDGYTF. Here the CDR3 DNA reads TGTGCCTCAAATCATGACGGGGGCTATATGGATGGCTACACCTTC.

This clonotype appeared many times. The chain is built from TRBV7-8 and TRBJ1-5; D uncertain. This CDR3 is built from 12 residues. The V gene lost 1 base and the J gene lost 9 bases, with 7 bases spanning the gap. Germline assignment: CDR1 SGHVS and CDR2 FQNEAQ. CDR3 sequence reads: CASSLVGGPQHF. CDR3 sequence (DNA): TGTGCCAGCAGCTTAGTAGGTGGGCCCCAGCATTTT.

There are a few counts of this clonotype. The genes are TRBV2 and TRBJ1-2; TRBD1 matches at 8 bases. This CDR3 is 20 amino acids long. In germline, CDR1 is SNHLY, CDR2 FYNNEI. The trim removed 4 bases at V and 1 base at J, leaving 20 bases unmatched. CDR3 DNA: TGTGCCAGCAGTGGCCCGGACAGGGAAAAACCGCCACCTCTTAACTATGGCTACACCTTC. It specifies CASSGPDREKPPPLNYGYTF.

This rearrangement joins TRBV10-3 to TRBJ1-6; D perhaps matches TRBD1 (6 bases). This CDR3 is 14 amino acids long. V was shortened by 7 bases and J by 9 bases, with 16 bases between the two germline ends. Germline values: CDR1 ENHRY, CDR2 SYGVKD. Written as DNA, the CDR3 is TGTGCCATCAAGGTTGACAGGAAAAGTTCACCCCTCCACTTT. Translated, it gives CAIKVDRKSSPLHF.

The rearrangement joins TRBV2 to TRBJ2-2; no firm D call. Trimming shortened V by 7 bases and J by 0 bases, and 18 bases separated the two germline ends. CDR1 is SNHLY and CDR2 is FYNNEI in the germline V gene. The CDR3 is made up of 17 amino acids. CDR3 protein: CASTIQTDLANTGELFF. For the CDR3, the DNA is TGTGCCAGCACGATCCAGACCGACTTGGCGAACACCGGGGAGCTGTTTTTT.

The CDR3 DNA reads TGTGCCAGTTCTCTAGCGGGGGCACCAGATGAGCAGTACTTC. This sequence encodes CASSLAGAPDEQYF. The chain couples TRBV6-6 to TRBJ2-7; 10 bases line up with TRBD2. V was clipped by 9 bases and J by 7 bases; unmatched bases: 12. CDR1 MNHNY and CDR2 SVGAGI come from the germline V gene (reference sequence). This CDR3 comprises 14 residues.

The chain recombines TRBV29-1 with TRBJ2-5, with 10 positions matching TRBD1. V was pared by 3 bases and J by 5 bases, with 9 bases of the junction left unmatched. CDR1 is SQVTM, CDR2 ANQGSEA, per germline. This CDR3 has 15 amino acids. The CDR3 DNA follows: TGCAGCGTTGATGGGGGACAGGGGTTGGGGGAGACCCAGTACTTC. It yields the protein CSVDGGQGLGETQYF.